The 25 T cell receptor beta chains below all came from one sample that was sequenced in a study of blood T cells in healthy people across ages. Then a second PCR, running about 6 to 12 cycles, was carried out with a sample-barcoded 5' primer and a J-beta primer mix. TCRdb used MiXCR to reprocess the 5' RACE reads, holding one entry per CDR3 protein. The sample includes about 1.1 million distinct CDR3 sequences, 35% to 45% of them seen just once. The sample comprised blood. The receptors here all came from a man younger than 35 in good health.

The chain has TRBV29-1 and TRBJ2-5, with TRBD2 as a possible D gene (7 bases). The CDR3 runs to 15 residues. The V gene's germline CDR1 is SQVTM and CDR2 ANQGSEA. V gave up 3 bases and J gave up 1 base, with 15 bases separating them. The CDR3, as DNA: TGCAGCGTTGATGAGGGGGGGGCCATCCAAGAGACCCAGTACTTC. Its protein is CSVDEGGAIQETQYF.

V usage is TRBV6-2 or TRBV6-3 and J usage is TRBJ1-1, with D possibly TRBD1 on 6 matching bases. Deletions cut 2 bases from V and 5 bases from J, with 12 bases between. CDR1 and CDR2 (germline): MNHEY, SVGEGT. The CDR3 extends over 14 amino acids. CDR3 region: CASSYAGVATEAFF. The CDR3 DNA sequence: TGTGCCAGCAGTTACGCAGGGGTAGCGACTGAAGCTTTCTTT.

The CDR3 sequence: CSVPSGSSYEQYF. The CDR3 DNA sequence: TGCAGTGTACCCTCAGGGAGCTCCTACGAGCAGTACTTC. The chain combines TRBV20-1 with TRBJ2-7; either TRBD1 or TRBD2 may fit D (5 bases each). V lost 7 bases and J 0 bases, leaving 13 bases between the germline ends. The CDR3 contains 13 residues. CDR1 is DFQATT, CDR2 SNEGSKA, per germline (reference sequence).

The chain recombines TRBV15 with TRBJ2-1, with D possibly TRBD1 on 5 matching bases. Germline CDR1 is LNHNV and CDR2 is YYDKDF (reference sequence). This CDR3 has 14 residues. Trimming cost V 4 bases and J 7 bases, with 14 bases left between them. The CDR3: CATSTETDPNEQFF. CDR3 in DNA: TGTGCCACCAGCACTGAGACAGACCCAAATGAGCAGTTCTTC.

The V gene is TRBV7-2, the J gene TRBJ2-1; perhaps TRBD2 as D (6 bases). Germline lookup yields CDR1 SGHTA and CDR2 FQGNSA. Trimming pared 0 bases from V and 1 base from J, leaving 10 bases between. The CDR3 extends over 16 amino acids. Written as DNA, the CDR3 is TGTGCCAGCAGCTTAGCGGGGCGGGGTTCCTACAATGAGCAGTTCTTC. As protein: CASSLAGRGSYNEQFF.

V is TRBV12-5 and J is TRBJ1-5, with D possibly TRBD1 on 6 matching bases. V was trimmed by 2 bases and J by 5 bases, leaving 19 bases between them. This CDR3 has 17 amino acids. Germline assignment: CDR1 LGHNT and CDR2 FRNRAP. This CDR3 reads CASGLSLGQRGDQPQHF. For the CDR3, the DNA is TGTGCTAGTGGTTTGTCTTTAGGACAGCGGGGTGATCAGCCCCAGCATTTT. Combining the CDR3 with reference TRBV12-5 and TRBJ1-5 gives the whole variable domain DARVTQTPRHKVTEMGQEVTMRCQPILGHNTVFWYRQTMMQGLELLAYFRNRAPLDDSGMPKDRFSAEMPDATLATLKIQPSEPRDSAVYFCASGLSLGQRGDQPQHFGDGTRLSIL.

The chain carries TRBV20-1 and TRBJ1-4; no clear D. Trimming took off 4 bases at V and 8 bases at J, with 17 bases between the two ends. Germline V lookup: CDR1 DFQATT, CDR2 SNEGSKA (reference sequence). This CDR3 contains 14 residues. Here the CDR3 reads CSATPRRVPEKLFF. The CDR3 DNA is TGCAGTGCTACCCCACGGCGGGTTCCCGAAAAACTGTTTTTT.

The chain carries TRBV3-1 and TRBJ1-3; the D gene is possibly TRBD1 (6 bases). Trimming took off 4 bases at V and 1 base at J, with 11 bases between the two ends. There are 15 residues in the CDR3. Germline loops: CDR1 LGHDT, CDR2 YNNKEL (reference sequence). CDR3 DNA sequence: TGTGCCAGCAGCCCCTTACAGGGATCTGGAAACACCATATATTTT. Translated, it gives CASSPLQGSGNTIYF. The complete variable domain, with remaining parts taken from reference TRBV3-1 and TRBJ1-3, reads DTAVSQTPKYLVTQMGNDKSIKCEQNLGHDTMYWYKQDSKKFLKIMFSYNNKELIINETVPNRFSPKSPDKAHLNLHINSLELGDSAVYFCASSPLQGSGNTIYFGEGSWLTVV.

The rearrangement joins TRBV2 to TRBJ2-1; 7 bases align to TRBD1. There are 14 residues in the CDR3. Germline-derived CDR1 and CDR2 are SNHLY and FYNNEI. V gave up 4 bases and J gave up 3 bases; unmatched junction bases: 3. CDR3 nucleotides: TGTGCCAGCAGTGGCAGGGGGATCTACAATGAGCAGTTCTTC. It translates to CASSGRGIYNEQFF.

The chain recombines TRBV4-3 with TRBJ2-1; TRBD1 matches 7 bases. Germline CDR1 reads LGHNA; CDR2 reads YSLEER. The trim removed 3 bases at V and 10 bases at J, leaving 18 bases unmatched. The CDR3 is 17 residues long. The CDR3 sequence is CASSHSKGPYRGYEQFF. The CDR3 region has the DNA TGCGCCAGCAGCCATTCGAAAGGGCCTTACAGGGGCTACGAGCAGTTCTTC.

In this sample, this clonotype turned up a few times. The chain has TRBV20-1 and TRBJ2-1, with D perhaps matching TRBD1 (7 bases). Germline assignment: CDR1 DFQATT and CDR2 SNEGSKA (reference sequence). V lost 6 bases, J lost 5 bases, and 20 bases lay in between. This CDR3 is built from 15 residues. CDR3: CSAAGGRGADNEQFF. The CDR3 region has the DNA TGCAGTGCAGCAGGGGGGCGCGGGGCCGACAATGAGCAGTTCTTC.

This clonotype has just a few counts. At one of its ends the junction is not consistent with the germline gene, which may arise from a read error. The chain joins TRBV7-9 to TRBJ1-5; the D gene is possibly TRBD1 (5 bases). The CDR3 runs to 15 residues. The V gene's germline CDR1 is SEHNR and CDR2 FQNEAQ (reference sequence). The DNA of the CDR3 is TGTGCCGGCAGCTCAGGAGGGGACAGCAATCAGCCCCAGCATTTT. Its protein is CAGSSGGDSNQPQHF.

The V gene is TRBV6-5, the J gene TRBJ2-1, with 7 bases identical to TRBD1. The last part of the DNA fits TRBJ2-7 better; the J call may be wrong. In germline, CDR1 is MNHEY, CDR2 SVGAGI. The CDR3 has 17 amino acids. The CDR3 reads CASSSSKRTGEYNEQYF. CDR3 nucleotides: TGTGCCAGCAGTTCATCGAAACGGACAGGAGAATACAATGAGCAGTACTTC.

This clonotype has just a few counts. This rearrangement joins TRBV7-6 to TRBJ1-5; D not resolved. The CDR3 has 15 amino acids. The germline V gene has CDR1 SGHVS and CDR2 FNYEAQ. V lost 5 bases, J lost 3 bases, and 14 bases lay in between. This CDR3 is CASSLRGGINQPQHF. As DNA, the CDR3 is TGTGCCAGCAGCCTGAGAGGAGGGATCAATCAGCCCCAGCATTTT.

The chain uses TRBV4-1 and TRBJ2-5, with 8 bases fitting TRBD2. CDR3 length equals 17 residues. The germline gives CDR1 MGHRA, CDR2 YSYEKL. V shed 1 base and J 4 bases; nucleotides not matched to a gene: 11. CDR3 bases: TGCGCCAGCAGCCAAGTAGATAGCGGGGTCTATGGAGAGACCCAGTACTTC. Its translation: CASSQVDSGVYGETQYF.

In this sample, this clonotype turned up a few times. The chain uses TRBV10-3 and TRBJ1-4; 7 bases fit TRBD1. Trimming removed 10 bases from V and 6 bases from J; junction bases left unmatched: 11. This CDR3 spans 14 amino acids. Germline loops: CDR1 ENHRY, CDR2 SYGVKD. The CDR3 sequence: CATRAGTADEKLFF. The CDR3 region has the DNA TGTGCCACCCGAGCCGGGACAGCTGATGAAAAACTGTTTTTT.

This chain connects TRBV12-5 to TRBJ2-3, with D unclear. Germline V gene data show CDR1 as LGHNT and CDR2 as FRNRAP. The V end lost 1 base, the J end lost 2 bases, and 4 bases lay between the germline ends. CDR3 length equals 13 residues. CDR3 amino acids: CASGLDLTDTQYF. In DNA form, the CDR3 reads TGTGCTAGTGGTTTGGACCTCACAGATACGCAGTATTTT.

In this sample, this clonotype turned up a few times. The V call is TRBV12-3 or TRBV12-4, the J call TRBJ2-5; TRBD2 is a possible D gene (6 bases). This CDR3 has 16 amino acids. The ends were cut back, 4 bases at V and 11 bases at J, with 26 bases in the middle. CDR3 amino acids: CASSSEVGGLRGEQYF. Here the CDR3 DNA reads TGTGCCAGCAGTTCCGAGGTGGGAGGCCTGCGAGGTGAGCAGTACTTC.

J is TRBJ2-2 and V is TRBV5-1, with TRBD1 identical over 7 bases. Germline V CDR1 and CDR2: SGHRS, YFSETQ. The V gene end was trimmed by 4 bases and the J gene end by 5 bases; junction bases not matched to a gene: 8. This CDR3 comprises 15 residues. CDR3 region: CASSIEGQSTGELFF. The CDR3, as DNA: TGCGCCAGCAGCATAGAGGGACAGTCGACCGGGGAGCTGTTTTTT. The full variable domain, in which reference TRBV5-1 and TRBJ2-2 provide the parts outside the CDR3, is KAGVTQTPRYLIKTRGQQVTLSCSPISGHRSVSWYQQTPGQGLQFLFEYFSETQRNKGNFPGRFSGRQFSNSRSEMNVSTLELGDSALYLCASSIEGQSTGELFFGEGSRLTVL.

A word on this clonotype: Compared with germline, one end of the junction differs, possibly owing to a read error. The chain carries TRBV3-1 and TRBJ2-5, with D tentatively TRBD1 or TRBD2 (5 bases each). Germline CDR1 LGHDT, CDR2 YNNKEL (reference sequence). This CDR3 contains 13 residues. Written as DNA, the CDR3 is TGTGCCAGCAGCCGGGACCCCCAAGAGACCCGGTACTTC. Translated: CASSRDPQETRYF.

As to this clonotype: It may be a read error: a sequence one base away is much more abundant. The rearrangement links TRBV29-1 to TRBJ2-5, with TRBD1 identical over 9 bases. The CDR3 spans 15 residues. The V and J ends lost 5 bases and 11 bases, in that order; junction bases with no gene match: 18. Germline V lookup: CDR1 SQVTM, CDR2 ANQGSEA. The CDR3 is CSVPRGQGTYNEQYF. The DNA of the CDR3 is TGCAGCGTTCCTAGGGGACAGGGAACCTACAATGAGCAGTACTTC.

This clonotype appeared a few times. The CDR3 DNA follows: TGTGCCAGCAGCTACGGACAGGCCGTCACTGAAGCTTTCTTT. Amino acids: CASSYGQAVTEAFF. This chain uses TRBV7-2 with TRBJ1-1; 7 bases line up with TRBD1. The V gene end was trimmed by 4 bases and the J gene end by 4 bases; junction bases not matched to a gene: 6. The CDR3 covers 14 residues. The germline gives CDR1 SGHTA, CDR2 FQGNSA.

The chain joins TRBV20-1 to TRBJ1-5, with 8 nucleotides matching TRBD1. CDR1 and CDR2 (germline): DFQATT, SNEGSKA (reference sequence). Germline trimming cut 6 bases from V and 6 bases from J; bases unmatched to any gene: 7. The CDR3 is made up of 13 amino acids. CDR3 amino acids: CSATGTGLQPQHF. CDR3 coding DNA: TGCAGTGCAACCGGGACAGGCCTTCAGCCCCAGCATTTT.

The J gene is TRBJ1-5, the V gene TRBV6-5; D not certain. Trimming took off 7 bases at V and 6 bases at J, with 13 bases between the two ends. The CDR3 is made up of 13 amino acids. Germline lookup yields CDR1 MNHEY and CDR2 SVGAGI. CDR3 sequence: CASKDRSGQPQHF. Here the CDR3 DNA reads TGTGCCAGCAAAGATCGGTCGGGTCAGCCCCAGCATTTT.

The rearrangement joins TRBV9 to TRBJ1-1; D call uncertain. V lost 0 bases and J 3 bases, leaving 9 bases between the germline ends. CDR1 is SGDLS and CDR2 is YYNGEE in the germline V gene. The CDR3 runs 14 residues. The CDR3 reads CASSVEDRYTEAFF. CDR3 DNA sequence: TGTGCCAGCAGCGTAGAGGACCGCTACACTGAAGCTTTCTTT.